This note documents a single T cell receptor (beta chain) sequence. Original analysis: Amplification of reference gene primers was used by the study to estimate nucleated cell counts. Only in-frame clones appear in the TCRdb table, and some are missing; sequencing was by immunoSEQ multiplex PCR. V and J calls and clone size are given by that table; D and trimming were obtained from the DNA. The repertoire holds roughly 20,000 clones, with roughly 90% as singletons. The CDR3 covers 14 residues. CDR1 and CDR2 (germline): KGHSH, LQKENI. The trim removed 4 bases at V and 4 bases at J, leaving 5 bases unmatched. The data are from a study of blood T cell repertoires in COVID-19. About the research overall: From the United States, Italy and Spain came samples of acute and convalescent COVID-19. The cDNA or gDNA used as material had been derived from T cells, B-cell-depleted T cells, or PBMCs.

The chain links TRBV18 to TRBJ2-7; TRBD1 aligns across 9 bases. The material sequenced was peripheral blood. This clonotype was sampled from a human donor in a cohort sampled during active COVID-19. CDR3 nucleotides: TGTGCCAGCTCACTGGGACAGGGCGGGTACGAGCAGTACTTC. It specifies CASSLGQGGYEQYF.